The 20 T cell receptor beta chains given below trace back to one sample, sequenced in a study of blood T cells in healthy people across ages. A second PCR, run for roughly 7 to 12 cycles, used a sample-barcoded 5' primer plus a J-beta primer mix. TCRdb fed the 5' RACE reads into MiXCR, producing one record per CDR3 protein. The sample has 1.5 million to 2 million distinct CDR3 sequences, approximately 30% seen once. Sequences were obtained from blood. These receptor sequences come from a woman aged 25 to 45 in good health.

There are a few counts of this clonotype. This chain links TRBV18 with TRBJ1-2; 7 bases agree with TRBD1. V shed 5 bases and J 4 bases; nucleotides not matched to a gene: 7. The CDR3 extends over 14 amino acids. Germline V gene lookup returns CDR1 KGHSH and CDR2 LQKENI. The CDR3: CASSSSQGTYGYTF. DNA of the CDR3: TGTGCCAGCTCAAGTTCACAGGGGACCTATGGCTACACCTTC.

This clonotype showed up many times. The V gene is TRBV12-3 or TRBV12-4, the J gene TRBJ1-5, with TRBD1 identical over 7 bases. This CDR3 has 16 amino acids. J was trimmed by 2 bases and V by 4 bases; bases with no gene match: 8. The CDR3 sequence is CASSSFPGGGNQPQHF. The CDR3 DNA sequence: TGTGCCAGCAGTTCTTTTCCAGGGGGTGGCAATCAGCCCCAGCATTTT.

This clonotype was counted at least ten times. The gene calls are TRBV20-1 and TRBJ2-5; TRBD2 matches at 11 bases. The CDR3 consists of 13 residues. V lost 6 bases and J lost 1; bases outside the gene matches: 1. From germline, CDR1 is DFQATT and CDR2 SNEGSKA (reference sequence). The CDR3 loop reads CSAGLAAQETQYF. The CDR3 DNA follows: TGCAGTGCGGGACTAGCGGCCCAAGAGACCCAGTACTTC.

Only a few counts were recorded for this clonotype. The chain couples TRBV7-9 to TRBJ1-3; D is uncertain. CDR1 is SEHNR and CDR2 is FQNEAQ in the germline V gene (reference sequence). The CDR3 is 16 amino acids. V lost 4 bases, J lost 2 bases, and 15 bases lay in between. CDR3 residues: CASSSIGTDPGNTIYF. CDR3 DNA: TGTGCCAGCAGCTCAATCGGAACGGATCCTGGAAACACCATATATTTT.

A note on this clonotype: A junction boundary mismatches the germline segment, possibly from a read error. This chain links TRBV11-2 with TRBJ1-6; unclear D gene. The germline gives CDR1 SGHAT, CDR2 FQNNGV. The CDR3 totals 15 residues. As DNA, the CDR3 is TGTGCCAGCAGCTTAGAACAAAACTATAATTCACCCCCCCACTTT. Translation gives CASSLEQNYNSPPHF.

This clonotype showed up just a few times. The chain has TRBV9 and TRBJ2-2; 8 bases are a match to TRBD1. The CDR3 consists of 14 residues. V lost 3 bases, J lost 8 bases, and 6 bases stayed unmatched. The V gene's germline CDR1 is SGDLS and CDR2 YYNGEE. The CDR3 loop reads CASSAQGARGELFF. CDR3 nucleotides: TGTGCCAGCAGCGCCCAGGGGGCAAGGGGGGAGCTGTTTTTT.

The V and J genes are TRBV2 and TRBJ2-3; D possibly corresponds to TRBD1 (6 bases). Germline V gives CDR1 SNHLY, CDR2 FYNNEI. V shed 7 bases and J shed 0 bases, with 8 bases lying between them. CDR3 length equals 13 residues. The CDR3 DNA reads TGTGCCAGCAAGGACAGTAGCACAGATACGCAGTATTTT. This encodes CASKDSSTDTQYF.

The chain is built from TRBV3-1 and TRBJ2-5; 11 bases fit TRBD2. This CDR3 region has 18 residues. CDR1 is LGHDT, CDR2 YNNKEL, per germline (reference sequence). Trimming took 1 base from V and 2 from J; bases not matched to a gene: 9. CDR3 DNA: TGTGCCAGCAGCCAAGTACCGGCGGGACTAGCGGTTCAAGAGACCCAGTACTTC. Translated, it gives CASSQVPAGLAVQETQYF.

The rearrangement joins TRBV7-7 to TRBJ2-7, with 7 positions matching TRBD2. This CDR3 spans 16 amino acids. Germline-derived CDR1 and CDR2 are SSHAT and FNYEAQ (reference sequence). J lost 10 bases, V lost 1 base, and 16 bases had no gene match. The CDR3 loop is CASSLGGGRDQESQYF. The CDR3 DNA is TGTGCCAGCAGCTTAGGGGGCGGGAGAGACCAAGAGTCCCAGTACTTC.

The CDR3 region has the DNA TGCGCCAGCAGCTTGGAGAGGTTTGGGCAGTTCTTC. Translating it yields CASSLERFGQFF. The V call is TRBV5-1, the J call TRBJ2-1; the D is unclear. With 0 bases removed from V and 12 bases from J, the gap between germline ends came to 10 bases. CDR1 and CDR2 from the germline V gene are SGHRS and YFSETQ. The CDR3 is 12 residues long.

This clonotype showed up many times. The CDR3 loop is CASTKPGQETQYF. CDR3 coding DNA: TGTGCCAGCACTAAACCCGGCCAAGAGACCCAGTACTTC. V usage is TRBV6-5 and J usage is TRBJ2-5; D unresolved. V shed 7 bases and J shed 1 base, with 10 bases lying between them. In germline, CDR1 is MNHEY, CDR2 SVGAGI. This CDR3 comprises 13 residues.

The chain carries TRBV5-5 and TRBJ2-1; either TRBD1 or TRBD2 may supply D (5 bases each). CDR1 and CDR2 (germline): SGHKS, YYEKEE (reference sequence). This CDR3 is 12 amino acids long. Between the trimmed V and J ends, which lost 6 bases and 10 bases, there was a span of 14 bases. The CDR3 DNA sequence: TGTGCCAGCACGCCGGAAGGGGACGAGCAGTTCTTC. Its protein product is CASTPEGDEQFF.

As concerns this clonotype: Compared with germline, one end of the junction differs, possibly owing to a read error. The chain combines TRBV4-1 with TRBJ2-1, with TRBD2 as a possible D gene (5 bases). This CDR3 has 17 residues. The germline V gene encodes CDR1 MGHRA and CDR2 YSYEKL. As DNA, the CDR3 is TGCGCCAGCAGCCAAGATCAAGAGCGGACTTTCTACAATGAGCAGTCCTTC. Translation gives CASSQDQERTFYNEQSF.

This clonotype was recorded many times. The chain combines TRBV20-1 with TRBJ2-7, with D possibly matching TRBD2 (6 bases). Trimming stripped 3 bases from V and 4 bases from J, with 10 bases between. Germline V gene data show CDR1 as DFQATT and CDR2 as SNEGSKA (reference sequence). The CDR3 loop spans 12 amino acids. CDR3 nucleotides: TGCAGTGCTAGCCTAAGCGGGTACGAGCAGTACTTC. Translation: CSASLSGYEQYF.

This clonotype was observed a handful of times. The genes are TRBV5-1 and TRBJ2-1; D is tentatively TRBD1 or TRBD2 (5 bases each). The CDR3 runs to 14 residues. Germline CDR1 and CDR2: SGHRS and YFSETQ. Trimming stripped 4 bases from V and 9 bases from J, with 17 bases between. The CDR3 coding sequence is TGCGCCAGCAGCGGGGCAGAGGGAAGCTCTGAGCAGTTCTTC. Translating it yields CASSGAEGSSEQFF.

This rearrangement joins TRBV4-3 to TRBJ2-1; TRBD1 is a possible D gene (6 bases). Trimming removed 1 base at V and 7 bases at J, with 23 bases between. This CDR3 region has 18 residues. Germline V gene sequence: CDR1 LGHNA, CDR2 YSLEER. CDR3 sequence reads: CASSQGAGVASLSNEQFF. The CDR3, as DNA: TGCGCCAGCAGCCAAGGGGCAGGGGTGGCTAGCTTGAGTAATGAGCAGTTCTTC.

This clonotype occurred a few times. A much larger clone sits a single nucleotide away, making a read error possible. V usage is TRBV24-1 and J usage is TRBJ2-5; D tentatively reads TRBD1 or TRBD2 (6 bases each). Per the germline V gene, CDR1 is KGHDR and CDR2 is SFDVKD. This CDR3 comprises 13 residues. V lost 9 bases and J lost 5, with 15 bases in between. This CDR3 reads CATLQVGGETQYF. The DNA of the CDR3 is TGTGCCACCCTTCAGGTGGGGGGCGAGACCCAGTACTTC.

Only a few counts were recorded for this clonotype. The rearrangement links TRBV29-1 to TRBJ1-2; 8 bases fit TRBD1. The CDR3 extends over 15 amino acids. Germline V gene data show CDR1 as SQVTM and CDR2 as ANQGSEA. Trimming took 0 bases from V and 4 from J; bases not matched to a gene: 7. The CDR3 is CSVEDENRGAYGYTF. The CDR3 bases are TGCAGCGTTGAAGATGAGAACAGGGGGGCCTATGGCTACACCTTC.

This clonotype was seen a handful of times. The V gene is TRBV21-1, the J gene TRBJ1-2; the D segment call TRBD1 is taken from the table without a DNA check. TRBV21-1 is an annotated pseudogene. CDR3 length equals 14 residues. The CDR3 bases are TGTGCCAGCAACCCCGACAGGGAACCCTATGGCTACACCTTC. Amino acid sequence: CASNPDREPYGYTF.

The chain couples TRBV2 to TRBJ2-3, with TRBD2 identical over 9 bases. This CDR3 has 17 residues. With V trimmed by 7 bases and J by 2 bases, 13 bases remained unmatched. Germline CDR1 reads SNHLY; CDR2 reads FYNNEI. CDR3 nucleotides: TGTGCCAGCACCCTCCTATACCGGACTAGCGACACAGATACGCAGTATTTT. This sequence encodes CASTLLYRTSDTDTQYF.